This T cell receptor (beta chain) was profiled in a study of shared clonotypes between healthy human individuals. V lost 2 bases and J 6 bases, leaving 12 bases between the germline ends. Per the germline V gene, CDR1 is SGDLS and CDR2 is YYNGEE. The CDR3 totals 13 residues. Overall study findings and caveats: For naive CD4 cells, around 5% of clonotypes were shared across a handful of donors.

Comment on this clone: Its antigen is unidentified.

Genomic DNA of every subset was divided equally among multiple immunoSEQ plates. Per the study methods: Junction-only sequences produced by ImmunoSEQ had no quality scores, so filtering differed. Repertoires were generated with immunoSEQ multiplex PCR, while TCRdb's copy carries only in-frame clones and drops some. That table is the source of V, J and clone size, and D and trimming were worked out from the DNA. This sample has around 240,000 clones; 65% to 70% occur once, and the top ten carry approximately 12%. This chain connects TRBV9 to TRBJ2-7; D perhaps matches TRBD1 (7 bases). The material sequenced was memory CD4+ T cells sorted from blood. Stated subset: CD45RA-negative fraction. The sequence derives from a man between 25 and 39 years old in good health. CDR3 DNA: TGTGCCAGCAGCGTGCAGGGGGGATCCGAGCAGTACTTC. Residues: CASSVQGGSEQYF.